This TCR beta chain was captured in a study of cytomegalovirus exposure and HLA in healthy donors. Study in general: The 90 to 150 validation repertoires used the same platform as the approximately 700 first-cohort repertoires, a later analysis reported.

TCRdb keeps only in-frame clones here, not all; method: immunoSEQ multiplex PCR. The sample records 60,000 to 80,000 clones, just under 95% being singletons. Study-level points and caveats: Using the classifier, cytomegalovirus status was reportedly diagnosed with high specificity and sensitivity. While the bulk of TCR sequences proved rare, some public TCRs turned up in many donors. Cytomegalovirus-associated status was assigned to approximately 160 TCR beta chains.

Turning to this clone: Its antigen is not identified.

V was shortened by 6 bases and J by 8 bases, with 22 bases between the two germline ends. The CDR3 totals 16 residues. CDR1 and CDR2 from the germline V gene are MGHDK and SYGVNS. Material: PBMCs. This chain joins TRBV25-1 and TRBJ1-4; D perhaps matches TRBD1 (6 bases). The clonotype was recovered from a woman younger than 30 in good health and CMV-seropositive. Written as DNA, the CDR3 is TGTGCCAGCAGCTTAACAGGGTTATTGTATGGAGAAAAACTGTTTTTT. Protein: CASSLTGLLYGEKLFF.